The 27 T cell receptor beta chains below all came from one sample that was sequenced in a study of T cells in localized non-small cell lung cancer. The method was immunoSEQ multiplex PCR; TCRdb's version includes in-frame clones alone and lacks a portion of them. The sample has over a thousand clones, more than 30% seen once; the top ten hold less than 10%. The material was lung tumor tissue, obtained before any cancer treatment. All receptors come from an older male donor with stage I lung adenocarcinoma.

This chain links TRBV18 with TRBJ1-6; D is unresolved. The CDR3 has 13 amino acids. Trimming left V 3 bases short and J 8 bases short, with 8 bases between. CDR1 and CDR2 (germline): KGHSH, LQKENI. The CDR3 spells CASSPVGDSPLHF. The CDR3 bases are TGTGCCAGCTCACCGGTGGGTGATTCACCCCTCCACTTT. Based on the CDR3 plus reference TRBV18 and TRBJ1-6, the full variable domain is NAGVMQNPRHLVRRRGQEARLRCSPMKGHSHVYWYRQLPEEGLKFMVYLQKENIIDESGMPKERFSAEFPKEGPSILRIQQVVRGDSAAYFCASSPVGDSPLHFGNGTRLTVT.

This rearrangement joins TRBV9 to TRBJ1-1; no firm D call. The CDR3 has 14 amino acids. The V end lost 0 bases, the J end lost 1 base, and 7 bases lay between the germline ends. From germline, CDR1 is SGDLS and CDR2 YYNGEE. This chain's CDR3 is CASSVGLGNTEAFF. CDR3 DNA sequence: TGTGCCAGCAGCGTAGGACTAGGGAACACTGAAGCTTTCTTT.

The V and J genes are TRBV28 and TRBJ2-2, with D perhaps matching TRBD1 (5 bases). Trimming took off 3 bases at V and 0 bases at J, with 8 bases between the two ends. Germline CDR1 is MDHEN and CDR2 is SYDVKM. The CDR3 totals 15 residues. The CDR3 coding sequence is TGTGCCAGCAGTTTCGCAGGGACGAACACCGGGGAGCTGTTTTTT. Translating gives CASSFAGTNTGELFF.

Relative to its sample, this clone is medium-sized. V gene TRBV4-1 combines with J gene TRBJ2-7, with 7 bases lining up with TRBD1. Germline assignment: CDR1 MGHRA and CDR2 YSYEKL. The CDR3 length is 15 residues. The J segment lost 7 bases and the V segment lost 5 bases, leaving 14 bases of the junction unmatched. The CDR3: CASSFRQGPLGEQYF. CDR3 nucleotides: TGCGCCAGCAGCTTCCGACAGGGCCCCTTAGGGGAGCAGTACTTC.

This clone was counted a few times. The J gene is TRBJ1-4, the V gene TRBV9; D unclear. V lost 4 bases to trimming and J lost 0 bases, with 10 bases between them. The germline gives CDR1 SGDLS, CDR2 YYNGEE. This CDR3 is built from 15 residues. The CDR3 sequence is CASSTDGATNEKLFF. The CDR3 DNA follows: TGTGCCAGCAGCACCGACGGAGCAACTAATGAAAAACTGTTTTTT.

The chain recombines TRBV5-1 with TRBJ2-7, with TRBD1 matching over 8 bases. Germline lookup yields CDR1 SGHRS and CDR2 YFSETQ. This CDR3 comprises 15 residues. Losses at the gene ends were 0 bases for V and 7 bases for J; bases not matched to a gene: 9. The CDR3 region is CASSLGADRGREQYF. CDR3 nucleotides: TGCGCCAGCAGCTTGGGGGCTGACAGGGGCCGGGAGCAGTACTTC.

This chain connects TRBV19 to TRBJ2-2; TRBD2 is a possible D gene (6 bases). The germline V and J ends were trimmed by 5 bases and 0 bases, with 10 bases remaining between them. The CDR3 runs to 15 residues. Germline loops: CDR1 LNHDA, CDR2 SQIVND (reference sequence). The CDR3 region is CASSPGTSNTGELFF. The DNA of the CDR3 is TGTGCCAGTAGTCCAGGGACTTCGAACACCGGGGAGCTGTTTTTT.

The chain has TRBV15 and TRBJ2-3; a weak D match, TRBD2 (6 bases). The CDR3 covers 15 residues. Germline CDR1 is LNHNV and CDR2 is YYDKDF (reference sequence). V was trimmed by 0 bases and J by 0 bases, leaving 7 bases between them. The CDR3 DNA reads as TGTGCCACCAGCAGAGAGGGGACTAGCACAGATACGCAGTATTTT. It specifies CATSREGTSTDTQYF.

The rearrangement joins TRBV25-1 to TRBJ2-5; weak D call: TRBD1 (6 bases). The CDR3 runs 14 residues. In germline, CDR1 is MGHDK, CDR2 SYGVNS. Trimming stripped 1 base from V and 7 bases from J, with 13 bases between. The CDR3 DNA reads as TGTGCCAGCAGTGAATCCCGACCGACAGGGACCCAGTACTTC. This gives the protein CASSESRPTGTQYF.

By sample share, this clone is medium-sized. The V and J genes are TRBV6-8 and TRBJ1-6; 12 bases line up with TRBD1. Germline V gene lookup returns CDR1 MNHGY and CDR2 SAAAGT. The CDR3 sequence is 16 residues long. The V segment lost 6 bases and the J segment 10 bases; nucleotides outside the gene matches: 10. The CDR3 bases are TGTGCCAGCAGGAAAGCCGGGACAGGGGGCATCTCACCCCTCCACTTT. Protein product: CASRKAGTGGISPLHF.

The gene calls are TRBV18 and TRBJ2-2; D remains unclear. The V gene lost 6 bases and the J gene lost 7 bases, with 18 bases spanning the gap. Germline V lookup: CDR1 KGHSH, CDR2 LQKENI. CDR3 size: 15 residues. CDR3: CASSPFDSLGGELFF. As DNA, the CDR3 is TGTGCCAGCTCCCCTTTCGACTCCTTAGGCGGGGAGCTGTTTTTT.

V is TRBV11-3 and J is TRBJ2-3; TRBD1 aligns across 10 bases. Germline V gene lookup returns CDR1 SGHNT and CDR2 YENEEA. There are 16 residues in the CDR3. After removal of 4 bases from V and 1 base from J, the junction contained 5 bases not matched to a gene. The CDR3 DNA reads TGTGCCAGCAGCTCCCTTGGGACAGGGGGCACAGATACGCAGTATTTT. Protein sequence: CASSSLGTGGTDTQYF. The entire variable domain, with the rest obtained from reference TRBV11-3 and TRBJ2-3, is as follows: EAGVVQSPRYKIIEKKQPVAFWCNPISGHNTLYWYLQNLGQGPELLIRYENEEAVDDSQLPKDRFSAERLKGVDSTLKIQPAELGDSAVYLCASSSLGTGGTDTQYFGPGTRLTVL.

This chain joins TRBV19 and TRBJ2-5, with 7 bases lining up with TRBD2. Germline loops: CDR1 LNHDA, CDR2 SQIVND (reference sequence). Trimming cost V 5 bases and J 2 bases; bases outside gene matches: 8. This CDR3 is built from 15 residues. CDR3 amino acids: CASSQAGTIQETQYF. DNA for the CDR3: TGTGCCAGTAGTCAGGCCGGGACTATACAAGAGACCCAGTACTTC. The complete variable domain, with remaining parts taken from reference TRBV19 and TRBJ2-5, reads DGGITQSPKYLFRKEGQNVTLSCEQNLNHDAMYWYRQDPGQGLRLIYYSQIVNDFQKGDIAEGYSVSREKKESFPLTVTSAQKNPTAFYLCASSQAGTIQETQYFGPGTRLLVL.

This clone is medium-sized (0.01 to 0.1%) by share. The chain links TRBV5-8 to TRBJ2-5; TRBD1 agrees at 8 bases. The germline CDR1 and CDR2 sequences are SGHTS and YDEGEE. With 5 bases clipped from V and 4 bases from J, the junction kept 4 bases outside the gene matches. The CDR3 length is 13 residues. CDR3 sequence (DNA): TGTGCCAGCAGTCGGGGGACAGGAGAGACCCAGTACTTC. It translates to CASSRGTGETQYF. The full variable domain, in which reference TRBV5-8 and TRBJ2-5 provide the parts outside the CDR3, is EAGVTQSPTHLIKTRGQQATLRCSPISGHTSVYWYQQALGLGLQFLLWYDEGEERNRGNFPPRFSGRQFPNYSSELNVNALELEDSALYLCASSRGTGETQYFGPGTRLLVL.

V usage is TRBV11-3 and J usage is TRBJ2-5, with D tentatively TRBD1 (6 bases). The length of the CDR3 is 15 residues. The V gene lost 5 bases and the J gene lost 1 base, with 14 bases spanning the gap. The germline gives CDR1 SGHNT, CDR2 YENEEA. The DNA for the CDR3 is TGTGCCAGCAGCCTGGGGCACAGGGTCCAAGAGACCCAGTACTTC. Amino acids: CASSLGHRVQETQYF.

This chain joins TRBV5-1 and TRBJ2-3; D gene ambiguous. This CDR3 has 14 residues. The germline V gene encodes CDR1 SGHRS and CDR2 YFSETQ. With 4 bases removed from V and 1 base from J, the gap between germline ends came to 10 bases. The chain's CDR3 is CASSRTYGTDTQYF. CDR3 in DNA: TGCGCCAGCAGCAGGACGTACGGCACAGATACGCAGTATTTT.

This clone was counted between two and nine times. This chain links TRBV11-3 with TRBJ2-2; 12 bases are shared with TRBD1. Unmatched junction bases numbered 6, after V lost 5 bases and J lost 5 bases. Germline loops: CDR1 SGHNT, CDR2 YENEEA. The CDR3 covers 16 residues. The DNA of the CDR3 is TGTGCCAGCAGCCGCGGGACAGGGGGCAGGACCGGGGAGCTGTTTTTT. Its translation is CASSRGTGGRTGELFF.

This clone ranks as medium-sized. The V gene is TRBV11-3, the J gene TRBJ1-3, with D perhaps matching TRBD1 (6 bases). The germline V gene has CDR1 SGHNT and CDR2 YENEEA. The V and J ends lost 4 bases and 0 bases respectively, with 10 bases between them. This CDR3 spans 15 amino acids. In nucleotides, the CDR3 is TGTGCCAGCAGCTGGGGGGACACCTCTGGAAACACCATATATTTT. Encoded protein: CASSWGDTSGNTIYF.

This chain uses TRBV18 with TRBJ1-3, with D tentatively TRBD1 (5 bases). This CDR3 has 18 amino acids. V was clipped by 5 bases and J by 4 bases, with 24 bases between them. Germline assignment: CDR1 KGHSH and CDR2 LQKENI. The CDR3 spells CASSSTVRAESKGNTIYF. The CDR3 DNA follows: TGTGCCAGCTCATCCACTGTCAGGGCGGAATCGAAAGGAAACACCATATATTTT.

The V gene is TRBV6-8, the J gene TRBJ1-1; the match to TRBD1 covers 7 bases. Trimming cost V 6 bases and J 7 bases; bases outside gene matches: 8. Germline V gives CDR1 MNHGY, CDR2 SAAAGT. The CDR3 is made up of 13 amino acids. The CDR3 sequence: CASSKQGSLEAFF. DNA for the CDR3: TGTGCCAGCAGCAAACAGGGGAGCCTTGAAGCTTTCTTT.

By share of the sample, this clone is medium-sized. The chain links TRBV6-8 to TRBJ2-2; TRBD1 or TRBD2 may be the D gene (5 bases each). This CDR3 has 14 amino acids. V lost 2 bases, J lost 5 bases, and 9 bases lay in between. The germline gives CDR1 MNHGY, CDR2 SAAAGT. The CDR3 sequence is CASSYGGETGELFF. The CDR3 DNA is TGTGCCAGCAGTTACGGGGGTGAAACCGGGGAGCTGTTTTTT.

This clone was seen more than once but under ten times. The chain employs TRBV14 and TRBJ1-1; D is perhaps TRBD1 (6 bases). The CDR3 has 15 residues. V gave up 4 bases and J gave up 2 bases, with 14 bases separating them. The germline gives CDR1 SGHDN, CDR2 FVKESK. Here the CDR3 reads CASSRLGRGNTEAFF. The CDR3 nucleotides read TGTGCCAGCAGCCGGTTAGGCAGGGGAAACACTGAAGCTTTCTTT.

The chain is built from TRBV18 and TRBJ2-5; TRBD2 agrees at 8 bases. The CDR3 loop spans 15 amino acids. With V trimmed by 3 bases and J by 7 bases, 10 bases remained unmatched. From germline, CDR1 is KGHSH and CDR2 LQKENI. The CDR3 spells CASSPTTGTRWTQYF. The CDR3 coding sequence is TGTGCCAGCTCACCCACCACCGGGACTAGATGGACCCAGTACTTC.

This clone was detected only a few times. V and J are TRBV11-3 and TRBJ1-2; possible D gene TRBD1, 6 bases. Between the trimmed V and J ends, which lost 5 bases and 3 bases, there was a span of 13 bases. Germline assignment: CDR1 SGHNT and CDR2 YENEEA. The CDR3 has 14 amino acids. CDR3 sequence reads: CASSHGEGDYGYTF. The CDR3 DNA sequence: TGTGCCAGCAGCCACGGGGAGGGGGACTATGGCTACACCTTC. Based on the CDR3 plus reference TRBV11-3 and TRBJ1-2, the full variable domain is EAGVVQSPRYKIIEKKQPVAFWCNPISGHNTLYWYLQNLGQGPELLIRYENEEAVDDSQLPKDRFSAERLKGVDSTLKIQPAELGDSAVYLCASSHGEGDYGYTFGSGTRLTVV.

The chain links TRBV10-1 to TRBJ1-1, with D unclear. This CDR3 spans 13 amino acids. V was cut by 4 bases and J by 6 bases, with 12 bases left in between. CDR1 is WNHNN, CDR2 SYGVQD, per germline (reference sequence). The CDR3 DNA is TGCGCCAGCAGTGGACGGCGTGGGTCTGAAGCTTTCTTT. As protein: CASSGRRGSEAFF.

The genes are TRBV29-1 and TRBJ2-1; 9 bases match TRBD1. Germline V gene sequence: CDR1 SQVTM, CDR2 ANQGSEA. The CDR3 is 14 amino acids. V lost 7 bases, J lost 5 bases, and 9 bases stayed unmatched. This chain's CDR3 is CSARDRGNHNEQFF. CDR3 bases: TGCAGCGCACGCGACAGGGGGAACCACAATGAGCAGTTCTTC.

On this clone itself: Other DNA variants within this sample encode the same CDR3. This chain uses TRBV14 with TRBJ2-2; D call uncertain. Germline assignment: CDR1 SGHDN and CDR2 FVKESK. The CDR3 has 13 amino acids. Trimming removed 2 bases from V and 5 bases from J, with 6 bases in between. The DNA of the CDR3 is TGTGCCAGCAGCCAAAGTGCAACCGGGGAGCTGTTTTTT. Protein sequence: CASSQSATGELFF.